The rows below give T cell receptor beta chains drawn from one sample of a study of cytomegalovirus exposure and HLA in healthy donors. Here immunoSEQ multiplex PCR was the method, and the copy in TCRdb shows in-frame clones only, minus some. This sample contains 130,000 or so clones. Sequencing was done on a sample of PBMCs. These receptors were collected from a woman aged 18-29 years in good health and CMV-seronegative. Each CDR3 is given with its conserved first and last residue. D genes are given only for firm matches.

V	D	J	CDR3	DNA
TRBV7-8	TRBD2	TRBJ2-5	CASSFFSGTSGRAGETQYF	TGTGCCAGCAGCTTTTTCTCTGGGACTAGCGGGAGGGCGGGGGAGACCCAGTACTTC
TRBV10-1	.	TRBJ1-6	CASSESIWGRRDPPLHF	TGCGCCAGCAGTGAGTCGATATGGGGGCGAAGAGACCCACCCCTCCACTTT
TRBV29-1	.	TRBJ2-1	CSVEASLPYNEQFF	TGCAGCGTTGAGGCTAGTTTGCCCTACAATGAGCAGTTCTTC
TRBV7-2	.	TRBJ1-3	CASSSPGVELGNTIYF	TGTGCCAGCAGCTCACCAGGGGTCGAACTGGGAAACACCATATATTTT
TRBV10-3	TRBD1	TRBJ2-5	CAIGDRGETQYF	TGTGCCATCGGGGACAGGGGAGAGACCCAGTACTTC
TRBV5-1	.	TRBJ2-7	CASSPPTSSYEQYF	TGCGCCAGCAGCCCTCCGACAAGCTCCTACGAGCAGTACTTT
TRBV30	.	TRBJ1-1	CAWRRGLNTEAFF	TGTGCCTGGAGGAGGGGGTTGAACACTGAAGCTTTCTTT
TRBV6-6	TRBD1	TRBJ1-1	CASSYSGTVNTEAFF	TGTGCCAGCAGTTACTCTGGGACAGTCAACACTGAAGCTTTCTTT
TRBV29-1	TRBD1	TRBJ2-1	CSVSTGGFYNEQFF	TGCAGCGTTTCGACAGGGGGATTCTACAATGAGCAGTTCTTC
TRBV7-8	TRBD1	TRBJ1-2	CASSPQSTGPLYGYTF	TGTGCCAGCAGCCCGCAATCGACAGGGCCATTGTATGGCTACACCTTC
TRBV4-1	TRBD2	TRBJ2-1	CASRSLAGVRDEQFF	TGCGCCAGCAGATCTCTAGCGGGAGTGAGGGATGAGCAGTTCTTC
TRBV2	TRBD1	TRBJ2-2	CASRYDRVGGELFF	TGTGCCAGCAGATACGACAGGGTAGGGGGGGAGCTGTTTTTT
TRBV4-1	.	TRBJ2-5	CASSGIRESVETQYF	TGCGCCAGCAGCGGGATCCGGGAGTCCGTCGAGACTCAGTACTTC
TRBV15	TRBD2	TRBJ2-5	CATSVGSGLAQGTQYF	TGTGCCACCAGCGTAGGGTCCGGACTAGCGCAAGGGACCCAGTACTTC
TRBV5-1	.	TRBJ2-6	CASSLGPITVAGANVLTF	TGCGCCAGCAGCTTGGGCCCCATTACAGTGGCTGGGGCCAACGTCCTGACTTTC
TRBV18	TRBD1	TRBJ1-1	CASSPQDRGGSEAFF	TGTGCCAGCTCACCTCAGGACAGGGGGGGGTCTGAAGCTTTCTTT
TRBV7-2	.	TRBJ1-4	CASSFGRRGEKLFF	TGTGCCAGCAGCTTCGGCAGGCGGGGTGAAAAACTGTTTTTT
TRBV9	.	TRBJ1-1	CASSADRNTEAFF	TGTGCCAGCAGTGCTGACAGGAACACTGAAGCTTTCTTT
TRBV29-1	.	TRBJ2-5	CSVVWIGGFGETQYF	TGCAGCGTTGTTTGGATTGGAGGCTTCGGAGAGACCCAGTACTTC
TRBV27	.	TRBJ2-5	CASSWGVDQETQYF	TGTGCCAGCAGTTGGGGGGTCGACCAAGAGACCCAGTACTTC
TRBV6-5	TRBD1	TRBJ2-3	CASSYGQGSTDTQYF	TGTGCCAGCAGTTACGGACAGGGTAGCACAGATACGCAGTATTTT
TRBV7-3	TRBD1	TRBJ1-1	CASSLTGQGGYEAFF	TGTGCCAGCAGCTTAACCGGACAGGGGGGATACGAAGCTTTCTTT
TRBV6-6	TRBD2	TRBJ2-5	CASSPMTSGQETQYF	TGTGCCAGCAGTCCGATGACTAGCGGACAAGAGACCCAGTACTTC
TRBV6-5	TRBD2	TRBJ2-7	CASSYLAGDYEQYF	TGTGCCAGCAGTTACCTAGCGGGAGACTACGAGCAGTACTTC
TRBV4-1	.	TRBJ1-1	CASSLSGDNTEAFF	TGCGCCAGCAGTCTATCAGGGGATAACACTGAAGCTTTCTTT
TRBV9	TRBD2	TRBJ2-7	CASSVGLAGAYEQYF	TGTGCCAGCAGCGTAGGGCTAGCGGGGGCCTACGAGCAGTACTTC
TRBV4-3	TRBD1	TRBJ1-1	CASSQDFYNAGTGLWGDTEAFF	TGCGCCAGCAGCCAAGATTTTTATAACGCCGGGACAGGGTTGTGGGGGGACACTGAAGCTTTCTTT
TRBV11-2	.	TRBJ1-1	CASSPQTVIENEAFF	TGTGCCAGCAGCCCACAGACGGTAATCGAGAATGAAGCTTTCTTT
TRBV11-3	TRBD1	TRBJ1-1	CASSPGQARGSTEAFF	TGTGCCAGCAGTCCGGGACAGGCCCGAGGGAGCACTGAAGCTTTCTTT
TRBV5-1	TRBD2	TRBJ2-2	CASSSRTSGYTGELFF	TGCGCCAGCAGCTCCCGGACTAGCGGATACACCGGGGAGCTGTTTTTT
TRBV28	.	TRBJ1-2	CASSLRDNKTF	TGTGCCAGCAGCCTCAGGGATAATAAGACCTTC
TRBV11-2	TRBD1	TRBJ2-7	CASSLGTGSAYEQYF	TGTGCCAGCAGCTTAGGGACAGGGAGCGCCTACGAGCAGTACTTC
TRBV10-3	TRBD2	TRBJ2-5	CAISSRGGLAGETQYF	TGTGCCATCAGTTCCCGGGGGGGCTTAGCGGGAGAGACCCAGTACTTC
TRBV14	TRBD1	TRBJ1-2	CASSPGQGAGYTF	TGTGCCAGCAGCCCGGGACAGGGGGCCGGCTACACCTTC
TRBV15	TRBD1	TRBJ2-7	CATSRDSRTGGYEQYF	TGTGCCACCAGCAGAGATAGTAGGACAGGGGGCTACGAGCAGTACTTC
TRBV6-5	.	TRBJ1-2	CASSYINTYPYGYTF	TGTGCCAGCAGTTATATTAATACCTACCCCTATGGCTACACCTTC
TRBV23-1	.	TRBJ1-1	CASSQPDTEAFF	TGCGCCAGCAGTCAGCCAGACACTGAAGCTTTCTTT
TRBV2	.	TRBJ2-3	CASRDGTSTDTQYF	TGTGCCAGCCGGGACGGGACTAGCACAGATACGCAGTATTTT
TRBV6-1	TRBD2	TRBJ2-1	CASSESIVFAAGGQFF	TGTGCCAGCAGTGAATCGATAGTTTTCGCGGCGGGAGGGCAGTTCTTC
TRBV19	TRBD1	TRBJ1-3	CASSIPGQGSGNTIYF	TGTGCCAGTAGTATACCGGGACAGGGGTCTGGAAACACCATATATTTT